This record looks at one TCR beta chain sequence and its context. This entry belongs to a study of blood T cell repertoires in COVID-19. Study overall: Samples of COVID-19 (acute and convalescent) were obtained from the United States, Italy and Spain. PBMCs, B-cell-depleted T cells, or T cells provided the cDNA or gDNA that made up the material.

TCRdb's table, derived via immunoSEQ multiplex PCR, lists solely in-frame clones and lacks some. The repertoire consists of about 140,000 clones, with 60% to 80% occurring once and the leading ten covering less than 3%. The V gene's germline CDR1 is ENHRY and CDR2 SYGVKD. The CDR3 is 14 amino acids. The V gene end was trimmed by 4 bases and the J gene end by 7 bases; junction bases not matched to a gene: 6. Participant-reported clinical history was the basis for cohort assignment. Recovery among Cohort 3 donors was established by two negative PCRs, clearance, or symptom resolution. The sequencing sample was made of PBMCs or T cells enriched from blood (not recorded which). The clonotype was recovered from a woman between 45 and 65 years old who had recovered from COVID-19. This chain links TRBV10-3 with TRBJ2-3, with 9 bases matching TRBD2. The CDR3 DNA reads as TGTGCCATCAGTGTCTCTAGCGGGATAAATACGCAGTATTTT. As protein: CAISVSSGINTQYF.